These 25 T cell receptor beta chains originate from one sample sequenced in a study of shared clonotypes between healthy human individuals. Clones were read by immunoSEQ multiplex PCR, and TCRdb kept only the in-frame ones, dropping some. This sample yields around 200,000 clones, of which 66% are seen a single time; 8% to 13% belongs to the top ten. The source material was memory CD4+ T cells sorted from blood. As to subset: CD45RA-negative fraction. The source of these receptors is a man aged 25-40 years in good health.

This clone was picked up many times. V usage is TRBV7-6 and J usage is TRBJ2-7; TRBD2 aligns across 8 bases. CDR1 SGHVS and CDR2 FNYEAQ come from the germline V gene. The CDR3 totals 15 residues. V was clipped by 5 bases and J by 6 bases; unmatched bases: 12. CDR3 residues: CASSPTAAGGSEQYF. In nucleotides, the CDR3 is TGTGCCAGCAGCCCCACGGCTGCGGGAGGTTCCGAGCAGTACTTC.

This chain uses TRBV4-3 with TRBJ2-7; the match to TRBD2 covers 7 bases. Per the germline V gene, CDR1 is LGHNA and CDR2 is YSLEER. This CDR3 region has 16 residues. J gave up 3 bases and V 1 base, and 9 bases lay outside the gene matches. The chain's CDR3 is CASSQGTRKDLYEQYF. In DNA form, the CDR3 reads TGCGCCAGCAGCCAAGGGACTAGGAAGGATCTCTACGAGCAGTACTTC.

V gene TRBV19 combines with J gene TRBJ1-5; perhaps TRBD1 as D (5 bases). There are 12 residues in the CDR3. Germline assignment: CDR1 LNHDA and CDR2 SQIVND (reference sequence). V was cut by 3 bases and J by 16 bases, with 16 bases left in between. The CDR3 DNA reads TGTGCCAGTAGTATGGGAGGGGCCGTTCGTCATTTT. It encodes CASSMGGAVRHF.

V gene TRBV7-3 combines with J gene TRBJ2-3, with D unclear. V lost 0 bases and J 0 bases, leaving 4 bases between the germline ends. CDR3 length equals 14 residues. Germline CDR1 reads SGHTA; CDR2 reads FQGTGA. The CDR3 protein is CASSLTFSTDTQYF. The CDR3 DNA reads TGTGCCAGCAGCTTAACCTTCAGCACAGATACGCAGTATTTT.

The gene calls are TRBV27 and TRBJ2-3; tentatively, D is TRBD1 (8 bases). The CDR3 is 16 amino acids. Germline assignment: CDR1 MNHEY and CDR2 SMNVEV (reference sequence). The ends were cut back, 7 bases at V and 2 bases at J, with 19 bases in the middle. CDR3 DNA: TGTGCCAGCAAACCAGGGGGCGGGAGAGTCACAGATACGCAGTATTTT. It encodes CASKPGGGRVTDTQYF.

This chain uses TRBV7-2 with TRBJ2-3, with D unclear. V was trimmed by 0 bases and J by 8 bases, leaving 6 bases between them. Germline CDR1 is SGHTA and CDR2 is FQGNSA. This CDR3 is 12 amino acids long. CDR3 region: CASSLARGTQYF. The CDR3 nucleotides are TGTGCCAGCAGCTTAGCTAGAGGTACGCAGTATTTT.

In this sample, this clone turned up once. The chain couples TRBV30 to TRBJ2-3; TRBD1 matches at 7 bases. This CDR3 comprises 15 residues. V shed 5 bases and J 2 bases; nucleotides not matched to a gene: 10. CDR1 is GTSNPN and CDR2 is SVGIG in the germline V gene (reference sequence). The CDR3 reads CAWGSGTVNTDTQYF. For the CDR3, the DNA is TGTGCCTGGGGATCCGGGACAGTAAACACAGATACGCAGTATTTT.

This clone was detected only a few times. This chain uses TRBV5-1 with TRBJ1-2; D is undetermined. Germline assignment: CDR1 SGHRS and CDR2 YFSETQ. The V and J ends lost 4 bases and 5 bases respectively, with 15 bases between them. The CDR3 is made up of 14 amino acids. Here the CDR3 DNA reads TGCGCCAGCAGCCCGGACGTCGGCTTTTATGGCTACACCTTC. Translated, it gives CASSPDVGFYGYTF.

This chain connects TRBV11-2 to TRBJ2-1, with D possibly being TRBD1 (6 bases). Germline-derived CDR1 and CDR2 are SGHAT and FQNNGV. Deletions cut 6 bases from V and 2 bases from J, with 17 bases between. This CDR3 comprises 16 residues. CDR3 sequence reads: CASRKGAGTTYNEQFF. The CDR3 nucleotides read TGTGCCAGCAGAAAAGGGGCCGGGACAACCTACAATGAGCAGTTCTTC.

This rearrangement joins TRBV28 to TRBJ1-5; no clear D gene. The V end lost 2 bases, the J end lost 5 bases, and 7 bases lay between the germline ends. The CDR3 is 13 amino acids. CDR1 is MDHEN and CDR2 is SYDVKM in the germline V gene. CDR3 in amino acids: CASSLSTDQPQHF. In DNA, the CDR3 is TGTGCCAGCAGTTTAAGCACCGATCAGCCCCAGCATTTT.

The CDR3 loop reads CASSQDRSEAFF. The CDR3 DNA is TGTGCCAGCAGCCAGGACCGGAGTGAAGCTTTCTTT. This chain joins TRBV11-2 and TRBJ1-1; D is unresolved. This CDR3 has 12 residues. V lost 5 bases and J 7 bases, leaving 11 bases between the germline ends. Germline CDR1 SGHAT, CDR2 FQNNGV.

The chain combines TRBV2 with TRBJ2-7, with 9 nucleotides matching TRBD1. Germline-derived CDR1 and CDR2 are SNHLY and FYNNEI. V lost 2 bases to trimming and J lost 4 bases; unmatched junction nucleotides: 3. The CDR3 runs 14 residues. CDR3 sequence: CASSETGGAYEQYF. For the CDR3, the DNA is TGTGCCAGCAGTGAAACAGGGGGCGCTTACGAGCAGTACTTC.

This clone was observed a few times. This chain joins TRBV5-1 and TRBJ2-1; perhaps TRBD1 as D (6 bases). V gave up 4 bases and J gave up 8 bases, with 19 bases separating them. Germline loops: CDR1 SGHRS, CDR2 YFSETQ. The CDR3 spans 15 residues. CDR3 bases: TGCGCCAGCAGCCAGACAGGTCGGACGCACGATGAGCAGTTCTTC. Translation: CASSQTGRTHDEQFF. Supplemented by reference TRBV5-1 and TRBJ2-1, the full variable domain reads KAGVTQTPRYLIKTRGQQVTLSCSPISGHRSVSWYQQTPGQGLQFLFEYFSETQRNKGNFPGRFSGRQFSNSRSEMNVSTLELGDSALYLCASSQTGRTHDEQFFGPGTRLTVL.

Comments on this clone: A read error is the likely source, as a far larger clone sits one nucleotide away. Written as DNA, the CDR3 is TGTGCCAGCAGTTACTACGAGCAGTACTTC. Translation: CASSYYEQYF. The chain employs TRBV21-1 and TRBJ2-7; the table calls TRBD2, which could not be checked here. TRBV21-1 is described as a pseudogene. The CDR3 spans 10 residues.

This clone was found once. Written as DNA, the CDR3 is TGTGCCAGCAGCTTGGCGAGCGGGGGGGTCGATACGCAGTATTTT. As protein: CASSLASGGVDTQYF. The V gene is TRBV5-5, the J gene TRBJ2-3, with 10 positions matching TRBD2. Germline V gene sequence: CDR1 SGHKS, CDR2 YYEKEE (reference sequence). Trimming at V came to 0 bases and at J to 6 bases, leaving 4 bases not matched to a gene. The CDR3 spans 15 residues. Combining the CDR3 with reference TRBV5-5 and TRBJ2-3 gives the whole variable domain DAGVTQSPTHLIKTRGQQVTLRCSPISGHKSVSWYQQVLGQGPQFIFQYYEKEERGRGNFPDRFSARQFPNYSSELNVNALLLGDSALYLCASSLASGGVDTQYFGPGTRLTVL.

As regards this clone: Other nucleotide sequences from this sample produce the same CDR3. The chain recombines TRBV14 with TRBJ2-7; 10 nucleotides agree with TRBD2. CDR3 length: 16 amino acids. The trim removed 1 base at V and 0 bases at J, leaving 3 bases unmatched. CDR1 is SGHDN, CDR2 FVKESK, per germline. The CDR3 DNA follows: TGTGCCAGCAGCCAAGGACTAGCGGGCGGCTCCTACGAGCAGTACTTC. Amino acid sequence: CASSQGLAGGSYEQYF.

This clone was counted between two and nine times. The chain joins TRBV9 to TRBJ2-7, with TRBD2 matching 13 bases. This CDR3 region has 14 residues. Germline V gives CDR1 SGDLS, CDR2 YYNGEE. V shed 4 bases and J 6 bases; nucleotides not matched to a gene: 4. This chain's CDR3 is CASSPGTSGTEQYF. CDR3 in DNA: TGTGCCAGCAGCCCCGGGACTAGCGGGACCGAGCAGTACTTC.

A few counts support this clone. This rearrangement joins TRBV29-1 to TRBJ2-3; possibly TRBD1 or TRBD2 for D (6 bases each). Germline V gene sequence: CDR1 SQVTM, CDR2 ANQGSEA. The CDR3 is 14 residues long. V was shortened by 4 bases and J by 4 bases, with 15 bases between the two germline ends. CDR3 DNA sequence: TGCAGCGTTGTTTCCGGGGGCGAATCAGATACGCAGTATTTT. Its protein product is CSVVSGGESDTQYF.

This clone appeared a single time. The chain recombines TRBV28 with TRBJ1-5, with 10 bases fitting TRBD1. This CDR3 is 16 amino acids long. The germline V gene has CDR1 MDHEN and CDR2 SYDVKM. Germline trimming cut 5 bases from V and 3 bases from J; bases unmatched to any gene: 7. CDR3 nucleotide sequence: TGTGCCAGCAGTCCGCGGACAGGGGGTAACAATCAGCCCCAGCATTTT. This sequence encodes CASSPRTGGNNQPQHF.

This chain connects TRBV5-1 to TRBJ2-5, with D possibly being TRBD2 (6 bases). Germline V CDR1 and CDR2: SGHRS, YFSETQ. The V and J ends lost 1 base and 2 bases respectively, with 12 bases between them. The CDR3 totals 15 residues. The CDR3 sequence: CASSLRSSVQETQYF. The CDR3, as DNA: TGCGCCAGCAGCTTGCGGTCTAGCGTTCAAGAGACCCAGTACTTC.

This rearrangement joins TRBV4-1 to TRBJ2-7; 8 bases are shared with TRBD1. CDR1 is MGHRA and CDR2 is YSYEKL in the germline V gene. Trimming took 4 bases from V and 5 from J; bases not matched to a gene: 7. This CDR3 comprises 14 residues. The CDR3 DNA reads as TGCGCCAGCAGCCTTCGGACAGGGACCGACGAGCAGTACTTC. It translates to CASSLRTGTDEQYF.

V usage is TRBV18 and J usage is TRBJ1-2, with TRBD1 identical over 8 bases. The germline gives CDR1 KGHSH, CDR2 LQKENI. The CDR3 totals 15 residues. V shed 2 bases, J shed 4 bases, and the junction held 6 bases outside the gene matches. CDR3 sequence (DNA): TGTGCCAGCTCACCAGGACAGGGAAGCGGCTATGGCTACACCTTC. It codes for CASSPGQGSGYGYTF.

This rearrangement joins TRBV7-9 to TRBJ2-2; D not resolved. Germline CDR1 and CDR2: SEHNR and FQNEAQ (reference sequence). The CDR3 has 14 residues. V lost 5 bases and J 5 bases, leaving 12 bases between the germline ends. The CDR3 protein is CASSADTSTGELFF. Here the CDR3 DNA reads TGTGCCAGCAGCGCCGACACCAGTACCGGGGAGCTGTTTTTT.

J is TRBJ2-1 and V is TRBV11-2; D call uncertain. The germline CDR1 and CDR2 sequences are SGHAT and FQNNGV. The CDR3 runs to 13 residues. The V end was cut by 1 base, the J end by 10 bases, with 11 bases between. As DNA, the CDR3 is TGTGCCAGCAGCTTAGGGGGTTTCATCGAGCAGTTCTTC. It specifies CASSLGGFIEQFF.

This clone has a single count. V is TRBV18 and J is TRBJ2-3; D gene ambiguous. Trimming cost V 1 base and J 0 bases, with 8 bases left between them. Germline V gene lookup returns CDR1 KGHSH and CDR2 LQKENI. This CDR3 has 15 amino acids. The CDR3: CASSPQIYSTDTQYF. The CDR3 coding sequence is TGTGCCAGCTCACCACAAATCTACAGCACAGATACGCAGTATTTT.